This T cell receptor (beta chain) comes out of a study of T cell responses to AZD1222 COVID-19 vaccine. Study-level results: CD4 TCRs associated with vaccination spanned spike, dominating at 160-218 and 743-854. No repertoire was sampled before or during the peak T cell response, only after it. Clonal diversity may have been underestimated, and the donors were mostly white British, with more females than males.

CDR1 is SGHNT and CDR2 is YYREEE in the germline V gene (reference sequence). The length of the CDR3 is 15 residues. Trimming shortened V by 4 bases and J by 5 bases, and 18 bases separated the two germline ends. Sequencing used immunoSEQ multiplex PCR; TCRdb keeps in-frame clones, though not all of them. The sample lists around 190,000 clones, roughly 90% seen once, with about 1.7% in the top ten. As to this clone: Its antigen is undetermined.

The source of this sequence is an adult who received the AZD1222 COVID-19 vaccine. The chain employs TRBV5-4 and TRBJ2-5; TRBD2 might be the D (6 bases). This sample comprised peripheral blood, obtained 28 days after the second AZD1222 dose. Here the CDR3 DNA reads TGTGCCAGCAGCCGGGACTCCGTTTCCGGGGAGACCCAGTACTTC. As protein: CASSRDSVSGETQYF. The complete variable domain, with remaining parts taken from reference TRBV5-4 and TRBJ2-5, reads ETGVTQSPTHLIKTRGQQVTLRCSSQSGHNTVSWYQQALGQGPQFIFQYYREEENGRGNFPPRFSGLQFPNYSSELNVNALELDDSALYLCASSRDSVSGETQYFGPGTRLLVL.